These T cell receptor beta chains were read from a single sample in a study of post-analysis software for immune sequencing data. TCRdb itself ran the PCR reads through MiXCR, one entry per CDR3 protein. The sample carries approximately 770,000 distinct CDR3 sequences, 40% to 55% recorded once. The sequencing input was blood. Receptors originate from a girl aged 10-17 years with multiple sclerosis. CDR3s include the opening cysteine and the closing phenylalanine or tryptophan. Each record gives: D gene, J gene, clone size, V gene, CDR3 protein, CDR3 DNA. The D gene is left open where the match is weak. Size tells how often a clone was seen (once, few, many) or the class of an expanded clone, and some rows leave it out.

d_gene: NA; j_gene: TRBJ2-1; abundance: few; v_gene: TRBV7-9; CDR3aa: CASSKPRDFAYNEQFF; CDR3nt: TGTGCCAGCAGCAAACCCCGGGACTTTGCCTACAATGAGCAGTTCTTC
d_gene: NA; j_gene: TRBJ2-1; abundance: NA; v_gene: TRBV29-1; CDR3aa: CSVGALAASYNEQFF; CDR3nt: TGCAGCGTGGGCGCTCTGGCGGCCTCCTACAATGAGCAGTTCTTC
d_gene: NA; j_gene: TRBJ2-5; abundance: NA; v_gene: TRBV20-1; CDR3aa: CSARDSPGTETQYF; CDR3nt: TGCAGTGCTAGAGATTCCCCGGGTACAGAGACCCAGTACTTC
d_gene: NA; j_gene: TRBJ1-3; abundance: NA; v_gene: TRBV18; CDR3aa: CASSPVLSGNTIYF; CDR3nt: TGTGCCAGCTCACCAGTGTTGTCTGGAAACACCATATATTTT
d_gene: TRBD1; j_gene: TRBJ2-5; abundance: few; v_gene: TRBV28; CDR3aa: CASSSRTGRETQYF; CDR3nt: TGTGCCAGCAGTTCCCGGACAGGGCGAGAGACCCAGTACTTC
d_gene: NA; j_gene: TRBJ1-2; abundance: NA; v_gene: TRBV6-2/TRBV6-3; CDR3aa: CASSSVMTVYGYTF; CDR3nt: TGTGCCAGCAGTTCGGTTATGACAGTCTATGGCTACACCTTC
d_gene: NA; j_gene: TRBJ2-3; abundance: few; v_gene: TRBV7-9; CDR3aa: CASSSNRGLDTQYF; CDR3nt: TGTGCCAGCAGCTCCAACCGGGGACTAGATACGCAGTATTTT
d_gene: TRBD2; j_gene: TRBJ2-5; abundance: few; v_gene: TRBV7-2; CDR3aa: CASSPSGSWVGTQYF; CDR3nt: TGTGCCAGCAGCCCTAGCGGGAGTTGGGTCGGGACCCAGTACTTC
d_gene: TRBD2; j_gene: TRBJ2-7; abundance: NA; v_gene: TRBV7-3; CDR3aa: CASSFKAGGPYEQYF; CDR3nt: TGTGCCAGCAGCTTTAAAGCGGGGGGCCCCTACGAGCAGTACTTC
d_gene: NA; j_gene: TRBJ2-5; abundance: few; v_gene: TRBV5-1; CDR3aa: CASSLRGSQETQYF; CDR3nt: TGCGCCAGCAGCTTGCGGGGTTCCCAAGAGACCCAGTACTTC
d_gene: TRBD2; j_gene: TRBJ2-3; abundance: NA; v_gene: TRBV20-1; CDR3aa: CSVEREIGRTDTQYF; CDR3nt: TGCAGTGTTGAGCGGGAGATAGGTCGCACAGATACGCAGTATTTT
d_gene: NA; j_gene: TRBJ2-1; abundance: few; v_gene: TRBV5-6; CDR3aa: CASSIGVGANEQFF; CDR3nt: TGTGCCAGCAGCATAGGAGTAGGGGCCAATGAGCAGTTCTTC
d_gene: TRBD2; j_gene: TRBJ2-1; abundance: NA; v_gene: TRBV4-1; CDR3aa: CASSQEGGGRPNNEQFF; CDR3nt: TGCGCCAGCAGCCAAGAGGGAGGCGGGAGGCCGAACAATGAGCAGTTCTTC
d_gene: NA; j_gene: TRBJ1-2; abundance: NA; v_gene: TRBV4-1; CDR3aa: CASTPGERQHSYGYTF; CDR3nt: TGCGCCAGCACCCCCGGAGAAAGGCAGCATTCCTATGGCTACACCTTC
d_gene: NA; j_gene: TRBJ2-7; abundance: NA; v_gene: TRBV14; CDR3aa: CASSPETASQQYF; CDR3nt: TGTGCCAGCAGCCCCGAAACCGCAAGCCAGCAGTACTTC
d_gene: NA; j_gene: TRBJ1-2; abundance: NA; v_gene: TRBV27; CDR3aa: CASSLSPGGRAGYTF; CDR3nt: TGTGCCAGCAGTTTATCCCCGGGAGGGCGCGCTGGCTACACCTTC
d_gene: TRBD1; j_gene: TRBJ1-2; abundance: few; v_gene: TRBV11-2; CDR3aa: CASSVDRGRRYGYTF; CDR3nt: TGTGCCAGCAGCGTTGACAGGGGGCGGAGGTATGGCTACACCTTC
d_gene: NA; j_gene: TRBJ1-4; abundance: NA; v_gene: TRBV6-1; CDR3aa: CVSSVTGSTNEKLFF; CDR3nt: TGTGTCAGCAGTGTCACAGGATCAACTAATGAAAAACTGTTTTTT
d_gene: NA; j_gene: TRBJ2-1; abundance: NA; v_gene: TRBV6-5; CDR3aa: CASSPRALSSYNEQFF; CDR3nt: TGTGCCAGCAGCCCCAGGGCTCTGAGCTCCTACAATGAGCAGTTCTTC
d_gene: NA; j_gene: TRBJ1-2; abundance: NA; v_gene: TRBV20-1; CDR3aa: CSAKVVGPLSGYTF; CDR3nt: TGCAGTGCTAAGGTTGTAGGGCCCTTAAGCGGCTACACCTTC
d_gene: TRBD2; j_gene: TRBJ2-5; abundance: few; v_gene: TRBV9; CDR3aa: CASSGGTSGRPSLEQYF; CDR3nt: TGTGCCAGCAGCGGGGGGACTAGCGGGAGGCCCTCCCTGGAGCAGTACTTC
d_gene: NA; j_gene: TRBJ2-1; abundance: NA; v_gene: TRBV9; CDR3aa: CASSVAPVADRGGQFF; CDR3nt: TGTGCCAGCAGCGTAGCCCCGGTAGCGGATCGGGGTGGGCAGTTCTTC
d_gene: NA; j_gene: TRBJ2-4; abundance: NA; v_gene: TRBV2; CDR3aa: CASGTDGLRGIQYF; CDR3nt: TGTGCCAGTGGGACGGATGGCCTCCGAGGCATTCAGTACTTC
d_gene: TRBD1; j_gene: TRBJ1-5; abundance: NA; v_gene: TRBV2; CDR3aa: CATGTGSEAAGQPQHF; CDR3nt: TGTGCCACCGGGACAGGCTCAGAAGCGGCTGGCCAGCCCCAGCATTTT
d_gene: TRBD1; j_gene: TRBJ1-5; abundance: few; v_gene: TRBV12-3/TRBV12-4; CDR3aa: CASSPRLTGGVRNQPQHF; CDR3nt: TGTGCCAGCAGTCCGCGCCTCACAGGGGGCGTTCGCAATCAGCCCCAGCATTTT
d_gene: TRBD2; j_gene: TRBJ2-7; abundance: NA; v_gene: TRBV6-1; CDR3aa: CASSEASFSGRTDEQYF; CDR3nt: TGTGCCAGCAGTGAAGCCTCATTCAGCGGGAGAACAGACGAGCAGTACTTC